This T cell receptor beta chain is from a study of tumour-infiltrating T cells in Burkitt lymphoma. Looking at the study overall: The Burkitt lymphoma cohort spanned all epidemiological subtypes. Survival, overall and progression-free, tracked with productive clonality.

As concerns this clone: What it binds is unknown.

Produced via immunoSEQ multiplex PCR; TCRdb's table is partial and in-frame only. The repertoire includes approximately 1,300 clones, approximately 99% of them detected once, and about 1.3% sits in the top ten. General observations from the study: Several public clonotypes recurred in numerous Burkitt lymphoma patients.

Germline CDR1 reads MNHEY; CDR2 reads SVGAGI. The CDR3 consists of 15 residues. Trimming stripped 0 bases from V and 5 bases from J, with 13 bases between. The chain carries TRBV6-5 and TRBJ1-1, with a weak D call TRBD1 (5 bases). Sequences were obtained from tumor tissue. This TCR was sampled from a human donor with Burkitt lymphoma. The CDR3 nucleotides read TGTGCCAGCAGTTACTCCAGGGCATTTCGGACTGAAGCTTTCTTT. Translated, it gives CASSYSRAFRTEAFF.